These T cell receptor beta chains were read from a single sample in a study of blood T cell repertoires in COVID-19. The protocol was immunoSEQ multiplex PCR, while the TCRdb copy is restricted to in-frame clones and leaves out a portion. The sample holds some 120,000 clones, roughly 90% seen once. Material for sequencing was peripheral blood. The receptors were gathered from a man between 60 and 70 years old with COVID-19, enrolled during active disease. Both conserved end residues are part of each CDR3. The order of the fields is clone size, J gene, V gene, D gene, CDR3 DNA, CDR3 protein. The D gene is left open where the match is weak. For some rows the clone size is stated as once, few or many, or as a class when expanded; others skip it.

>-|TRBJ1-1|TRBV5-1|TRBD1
TGCGCCAGCAGCTTCGGACAGGGGATTACTGAAGCTTTCTTT
CASSFGQGITEAFF
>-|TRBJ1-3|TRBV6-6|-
TGTGCCAGCAGTTACTCTACAGAGACTGGAAACACCATATATTTT
CASSYSTETGNTIYF
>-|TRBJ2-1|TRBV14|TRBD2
TGTGCCAGCAGCCAGGGGCTAGCGGGAGCTGTCAATCAGTTCTTC
CASSQGLAGAVNQFF
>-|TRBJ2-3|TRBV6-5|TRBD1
TGTGCCAGCACCCTACAGGGGCTCACAGATACGCAGTATTTT
CASTLQGLTDTQYF
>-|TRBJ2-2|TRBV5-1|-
TGCGCCAGCAGCGCCCGACTGGACACCGGGGAGCTGTTTTTT
CASSARLDTGELFF
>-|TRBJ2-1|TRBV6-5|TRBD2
TGTGCCAGCAGTTCCCCCGGGACTAGCGGGAGCAATGAGCAGTTCTTC
CASSSPGTSGSNEQFF
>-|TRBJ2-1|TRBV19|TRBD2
TGTGCCAGTAGCCCCTCGGGGGGAGGGGTGAATGAGCAGTTCTTC
CASSPSGGGVNEQFF
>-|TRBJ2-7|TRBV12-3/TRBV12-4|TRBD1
TGTGCCAGCAGTTTGAGACAGGGTCACGAGCAGTACTTC
CASSLRQGHEQYF
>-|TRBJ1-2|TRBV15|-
TGTGCCACCAGCTTAGACCGGGTGGGCTATGGCTACACCTTC
CATSLDRVGYGYTF
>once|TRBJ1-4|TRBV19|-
TGTGCCAGTAGTCCCTTAGGACAGAAGTATAATGAAAAACTGTTTTTT
CASSPLGQKYNEKLFF
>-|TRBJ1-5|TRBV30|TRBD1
TGTGCCTGGAGTATGGGACAGGGACGTCAGCCCCAGCATTTT
CAWSMGQGRQPQHF
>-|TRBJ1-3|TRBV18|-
TGTGCCAGCTCACCACGACAAGAGCCCGGAAACACCATATATTTT
CASSPRQEPGNTIYF
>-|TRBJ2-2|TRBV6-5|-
TGTGCCAGCAGTTTCAGGCTTCTGAACACCGGGGAGCTGTTTTTT
CASSFRLLNTGELFF
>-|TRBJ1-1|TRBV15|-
TGTGCCACCAGCGTAGGACAGTTGAACACTGAAGCTTTCTTT
CATSVGQLNTEAFF
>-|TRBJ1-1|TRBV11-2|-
TGTGCCAGCAGCTTATCTTCAGGTGCTGCTTTCTTT
CASSLSSGAAFF
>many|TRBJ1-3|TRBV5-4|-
TGTGCCAGCAGCTTGGGGCAGGGGCTAGGAAACACCATATATTTT
CASSLGQGLGNTIYF
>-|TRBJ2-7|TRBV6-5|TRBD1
TGTGCCAGCAGTAGGGACAGGGCCTACGAGCAGTACTTC
CASSRDRAYEQYF
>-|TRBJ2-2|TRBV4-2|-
TGTGCCAGCAGCCAAGATGTAGCGAACACCGGGGAGCTGTTTTTT
CASSQDVANTGELFF
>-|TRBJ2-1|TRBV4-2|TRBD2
TGTGCCAGCAGCACCCGACTAGCGGGAGGTTTTAGTGAGCAGTTCTTC
CASSTRLAGGFSEQFF
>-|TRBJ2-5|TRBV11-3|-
TGTGCCAGCAGCTTAGAACAGGAAGAGACCCAGTACTTC
CASSLEQEETQYF
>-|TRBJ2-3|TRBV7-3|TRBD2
TGTGCCAGCAGCTCTAGCGGGAGTCCAGATACGCAGTATTTT
CASSSSGSPDTQYF
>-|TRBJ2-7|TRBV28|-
TGTGCCAGCAGTTCCACAGGGCCCAGCTCCTACGAGCAGTACTTC
CASSSTGPSSYEQYF
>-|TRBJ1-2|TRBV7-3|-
TGTGCCAGCAGCTTAACGGCGGGTGACGGCTACACCTTC
CASSLTAGDGYTF
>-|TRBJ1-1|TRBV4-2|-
TGTGCCAGCAGCCACGCAACAGAGCGGACTGAAGCTTTCTTT
CASSHATERTEAFF
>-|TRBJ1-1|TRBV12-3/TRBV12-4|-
TGTGCCAGCAGTTTCGTAATGAACACTGAAGCTTTCTTT
CASSFVMNTEAFF
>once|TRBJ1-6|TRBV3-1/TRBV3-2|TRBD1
TGTGCCAGCAGCCATGGACAGGGAGGCTATAATTCACCCCTCCACTTT
CASSHGQGGYNSPLHF
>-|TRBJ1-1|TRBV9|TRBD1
TGTGCCAGCAGCCCACGGGACAGGGGAACTGAAGCTTTCTTT
CASSPRDRGTEAFF
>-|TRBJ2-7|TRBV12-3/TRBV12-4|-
TGTGCCAGCACCGGAGGGTCCAGCTACGAGCAGTACTTC
CASTGGSSYEQYF
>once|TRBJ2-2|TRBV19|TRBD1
TGTGCCAGTTTAGACAGGGGGCACACCGGGGAGCTGTTTTTT
CASLDRGHTGELFF
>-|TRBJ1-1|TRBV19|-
TGTGCCAGTAGTGCCAGGGGATGGGAAACTGAAGCTTTCTTT
CASSARGWETEAFF
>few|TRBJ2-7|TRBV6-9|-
TGTGCCAGCAGTGGGGGGACCTACGAGCAGTACTTC
CASSGGTYEQYF
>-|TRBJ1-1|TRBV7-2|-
TGTGCCAGCAGCTTCGGTACTGAAGCTTTCTTT
CASSFGTEAFF
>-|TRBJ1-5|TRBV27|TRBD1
TGTGCCAGCAGTCCAGGGACAGGTAGCAATCAGCCCCAGCATTTT
CASSPGTGSNQPQHF
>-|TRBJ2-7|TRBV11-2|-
TGTGCCAGCAGCTTAGAGGGGGGAACCGAGCAGTACTTC
CASSLEGGTEQYF
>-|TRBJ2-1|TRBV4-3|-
TGCGCCAGCAGCCAAGATCGTCGCGGTTCCTACAATGAGCAGTTCTTC
CASSQDRRGSYNEQFF
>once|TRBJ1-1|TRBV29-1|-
TGCAGCGTAACTAAAAGGGGGGGAAGTGGGCTCTTGAACACTGAAGCTTTCTTT
CSVTKRGGSGLLNTEAFF
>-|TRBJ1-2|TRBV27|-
TGTGCCAGCAGTTTAGGTGGGGGGGAAGGTGGCTACACCTTC
CASSLGGGEGGYTF
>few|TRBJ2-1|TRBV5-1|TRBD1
TGCGCCAGCAGCTCAGGGACAGGGTTGGTTGATGAGCAGTTCTTC
CASSSGTGLVDEQFF
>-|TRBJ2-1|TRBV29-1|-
TGCAGCGTTGTAGGTAGCGCGAGCTCCTACAATGAGCAGTTCTTC
CSVVGSASSYNEQFF
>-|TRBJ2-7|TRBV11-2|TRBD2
TGTGCCAGCAGCTTAGATGGACTAGCGGGGTCCTACGAGCAGTACTTC
CASSLDGLAGSYEQYF
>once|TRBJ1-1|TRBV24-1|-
TGTGCCACCAGTGGAGAGGAGAACACTGAAGCTTTCTTT
CATSGEENTEAFF
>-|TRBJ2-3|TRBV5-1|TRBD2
TGCGCCAGCAGCTCGTCCAGAGGACTAGCGGGAGGGGTCACAGATACGCAGTATTTT
CASSSSRGLAGGVTDTQYF
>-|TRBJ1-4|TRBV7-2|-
TGTGCCAGCAGCTTAGCGGTCCGCCAGATCAATGAAAAACTGTTTTTT
CASSLAVRQINEKLFF
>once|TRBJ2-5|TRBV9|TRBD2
TGTGCCAGCAGCGTAGATAGCGGGAGGGGGGAGACCCAGTACTTC
CASSVDSGRGETQYF
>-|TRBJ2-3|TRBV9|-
TGTGCCAGCAGCGTAGAGGGAGGACTGACAGATACGCAGTATTTT
CASSVEGGLTDTQYF
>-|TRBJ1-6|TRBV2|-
TGTGCCAGCAGTGACAGCTCCTATAATTCACCCCTCCACTTT
CASSDSSYNSPLHF
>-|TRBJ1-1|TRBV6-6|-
TGTGCCAGCAGTTACTCAGCGTTATCGTTAAGCACTGAAGCTTTCTTT
CASSYSALSLSTEAFF
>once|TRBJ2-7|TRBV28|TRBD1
TGTGCCAGCAGCCCCCCACAGGGGGCTGGCTCCTACGAGCAGTACTTC
CASSPPQGAGSYEQYF
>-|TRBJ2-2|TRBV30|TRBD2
TGTGCCTGGAGCAGACTAGCAGAGAACACCGGGGAGCTGTTTTTT
CAWSRLAENTGELFF
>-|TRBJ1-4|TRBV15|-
TGTGCCACCAGCAGAGATTTTAGGGGGAGGGCGAAGGCTGAAAAACTGTTTTTT
CATSRDFRGRAKAEKLFF
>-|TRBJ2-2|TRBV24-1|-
TGTGCCACCAGTGAGCCTAACGCTCTCGGGGAGCTGTTTTTT
CATSEPNALGELFF
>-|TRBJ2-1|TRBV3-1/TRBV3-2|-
TGTGCCAGCAGCCAAGATCCGGGCGATCGGGGGTTCTTC
CASSQDPGDRGFF